The 22 T cell receptor beta chains given below trace back to one sample, sequenced in a study of T cell responses to AZD1222 COVID-19 vaccine. Repertoires were generated with immunoSEQ multiplex PCR, while TCRdb's copy carries only in-frame clones and drops some. The sample carries more than 85,000 clones, roughly 90% recorded once. The specimen comprised peripheral blood, sampled on day 0 of AZD1222 vaccination. Receptors originate from an adult in good health.

The CDR3 DNA is TGTGCCAGAAGCCCAACTTGTGATCAGCCCCAGCATTTT. This sequence encodes CARSPTCDQPQHF. The chain employs TRBV5-3 and TRBJ1-5; no clear D gene. TRBV5-3 is given ORF status, its function remaining uncertain. V lost 4 bases and J 5 bases, leaving 10 bases between the germline ends. The CDR3 is 13 residues long.

The chain uses TRBV27 and TRBJ2-1, with unresolved D. V was pared by 3 bases and J by 3 bases, with 12 bases between. Germline assignment: CDR1 MNHEY and CDR2 SMNVEV (reference sequence). The CDR3 totals 15 residues. CDR3 bases: TGTGCCAGCAGTTTGGAAATAGCAATCTACAATGAGCAGTTCTTC. Translating it yields CASSLEIAIYNEQFF.

The chain joins TRBV5-1 to TRBJ2-7; D possibly uses TRBD1 or TRBD2 (5 bases each). This CDR3 has 16 residues. Trimming left V 5 bases short and J 2 bases short, with 20 bases between. The germline V gene has CDR1 SGHRS and CDR2 YFSETQ. As DNA, the CDR3 is TGCGCCAGCAGGATCGGGACCCACGGGTCAACCTACGAGCAGTACTTC. Amino acid sequence: CASRIGTHGSTYEQYF.

The chain joins TRBV7-9 to TRBJ1-4, with D perhaps matching TRBD1 (6 bases). CDR3 length: 14 residues. V was trimmed by 7 bases and J by 8 bases, leaving 17 bases between them. Germline V gene sequence: CDR1 SEHNR, CDR2 FQNEAQ (reference sequence). The CDR3 DNA follows: TGTGCCAGCAAATCCCAGGGGCTCGGGGAAAAACTGTTTTTT. Its protein product is CASKSQGLGEKLFF. Filled out from reference TRBV7-9 and TRBJ1-4, the complete variable domain reads DTGVSQNPRHKITKRGQNVTFRCDPISEHNRLYWYRQTLGQGPEFLTYFQNEAQLEKSRLLSDRFSAERPKGSFSTLEIQRTEQGDSAMYLCASKSQGLGEKLFFGSGTQLSVL.

V gene TRBV11-3 combines with J gene TRBJ2-3, with TRBD1 identical over 7 bases. The CDR3 sequence is 15 residues long. From germline, CDR1 is SGHNT and CDR2 YENEEA. Trimming removed 4 bases from V and 2 bases from J; junction bases left unmatched: 6. Here the CDR3 reads CASSSSTGFTDTQYF. CDR3 nucleotides: TGTGCCAGCAGCTCCTCGACAGGGTTCACAGATACGCAGTATTTT.

The chain carries TRBV24-1 and TRBJ1-1; D gene ambiguous. V was clipped by 5 bases and J by 4 bases, with 10 bases between them. CDR1 and CDR2 from the germline V gene are KGHDR and SFDVKD. CDR3 size: 13 residues. CDR3 coding DNA: TGTGCCACCAGTGCTGGGTTTTCCACTGAAGCTTTCTTT. This gives the protein CATSAGFSTEAFF.

The chain couples TRBV6-5 to TRBJ2-1; 9 bases map to TRBD1. The CDR3 is made up of 15 amino acids. V trimming: 6 bases; J trimming: 8 bases; junction bases outside the gene matches: 11. CDR1 is MNHEY and CDR2 is SVGAGI in the germline V gene. The chain's CDR3 is CASRRTGERHHEQFF. In DNA form, the CDR3 reads TGTGCCAGCAGGCGGACAGGGGAGCGACACCATGAGCAGTTCTTC.

As to this clone: One end of the junction is discordant with germline, which a read error may explain. This chain links TRBV7-9 with TRBJ1-5; no firm D call. The CDR3 covers 15 residues. Germline V lookup: CDR1 SEHNR, CDR2 FQNEAQ (reference sequence). Here the CDR3 reads CASSIAGGSNQPQHF. For the CDR3, the DNA is TGTGCCAGCAGCATAGCAGGAGGGAGCAATCAGCCCCAGCATTTT. Full variable domain (rest looked up from reference TRBV7-9 and TRBJ1-5): DTGVSQNPRHKITKRGQNVTFRCDPISEHNRLYWYRQTLGQGPEFLTYFQNEAQLEKSRLLSDRFSAERPKGSFSTLEIQRTEQGDSAMYLCASSIAGGSNQPQHFGDGTRLSIL.

This chain links TRBV6-5 with TRBJ2-5; 8 nucleotides match TRBD1. CDR1 MNHEY and CDR2 SVGAGI come from the germline V gene. Trimming at V came to 8 bases and at J to 5 bases, leaving 7 bases not matched to a gene. The CDR3 has 13 amino acids. This CDR3 reads CASGQGAGETQYF. As DNA, the CDR3 is TGTGCCAGCGGGCAGGGGGCTGGCGAGACCCAGTACTTC.

V usage is TRBV5-1 and J usage is TRBJ1-3, with D possibly matching TRBD1 (5 bases). Trimming stripped 4 bases from V and 2 bases from J, with 13 bases between. The germline CDR1 and CDR2 sequences are SGHRS and YFSETQ. The CDR3 runs 15 residues. This chain's CDR3 is CASSERGAPGNTIYF. The CDR3 DNA reads as TGCGCCAGCAGCGAAAGGGGCGCCCCTGGAAACACCATATATTTT. Using reference TRBV5-1 and TRBJ1-3 for the parts outside the CDR3, the full variable domain is KAGVTQTPRYLIKTRGQQVTLSCSPISGHRSVSWYQQTPGQGLQFLFEYFSETQRNKGNFPGRFSGRQFSNSRSEMNVSTLELGDSALYLCASSERGAPGNTIYFGEGSWLTVV.

The chain is built from TRBV11-2 and TRBJ1-2, with D tentatively TRBD1 (6 bases). From germline, CDR1 is SGHAT and CDR2 FQNNGV. V was shortened by 2 bases and J by 3 bases, with 19 bases between the two germline ends. The CDR3 contains 17 residues. The CDR3 region is CASSLFLTGNLDYGYTF. The CDR3 DNA reads TGTGCCAGCAGCTTATTCCTTACAGGGAACCTCGACTATGGCTACACCTTC.

The CDR3 region has the DNA TGCGCCAGCAGGTTAGCGGGGGACCACAATGAGCAGTTCTTC. The encoded protein is CASRLAGDHNEQFF. The V gene is TRBV23-1, the J gene TRBJ2-1; 9 bases map to TRBD2. TRBV23-1 is assigned to the ORF class and has an uncertain function. V gave up 6 bases and J gave up 5 bases; unmatched junction bases: 5. The CDR3 spans 14 residues.

The chain uses TRBV11-2 and TRBJ2-1; TRBD2 matches 9 bases. The CDR3 covers 15 residues. Losses at the gene ends were 0 bases for V and 5 bases for J; bases not matched to a gene: 2. CDR1 is SGHAT and CDR2 is FQNNGV in the germline V gene. CDR3 sequence: CASSLEAGGHNEQFF. The CDR3 region has the DNA TGTGCCAGCAGCTTAGAAGCGGGAGGCCACAATGAGCAGTTCTTC.

This chain uses TRBV19 with TRBJ1-3; D is undetermined. The ends were cut back, 8 bases at V and 1 base at J, with 6 bases in the middle. Looked up from germline, CDR1 is LNHDA and CDR2 is SQIVND (reference sequence). CDR3 length equals 12 residues. The CDR3 region has the DNA TGTGCCAGTGCGGGGTCTGGAAACACCATATATTTT. Translating gives CASAGSGNTIYF.

This rearrangement joins TRBV28 to TRBJ1-3; a weak D match, TRBD1 (6 bases). The CDR3 length is 15 residues. Trimming removed 5 bases from V and 8 bases from J, with 19 bases in between. From germline, CDR1 is MDHEN and CDR2 SYDVKM. The CDR3 bases are TGTGCCAGCAGTCTTGCTGGGACAAACCGGGACACCATATATTTT. Protein: CASSLAGTNRDTIYF.

The chain has TRBV10-3 and TRBJ1-2; D is unclear. Trimming shortened V by 7 bases and J by 2 bases, and 14 bases separated the two germline ends. The CDR3 loop spans 14 amino acids. CDR1 ENHRY and CDR2 SYGVKD come from the germline V gene. The CDR3 DNA follows: TGTGCCATCACCCTAAGCCGGGAAAACTATGGCTACACCTTC. This translates into CAITLSRENYGYTF.

This clone was seen a single time. V is TRBV25-1 and J is TRBJ2-2, with D possibly TRBD1 on 5 matching bases. V lost 8 bases to trimming and J lost 1 base, with 8 bases between them. Germline V gives CDR1 MGHDK, CDR2 SYGVNS. The CDR3 length is 13 residues. The CDR3 here is CASQGQNTGELFF. The CDR3 coding sequence is TGTGCCAGCCAAGGACAGAACACCGGGGAGCTGTTTTTT.

The chain carries TRBV14 and TRBJ1-6, with no clear D. The V and J ends lost 6 bases and 9 bases respectively, with 18 bases between them. The CDR3 is made up of 15 amino acids. Germline assignment: CDR1 SGHDN and CDR2 FVKESK. CDR3 in amino acids: CASSPYAANISPLHF. The CDR3 nucleotides are TGTGCCAGCAGTCCGTATGCCGCTAATATTTCACCCCTCCACTTT.

This chain joins TRBV4-1 and TRBJ1-1, with 10 bases lining up with TRBD1. The V segment lost 5 bases and the J segment 1 base; nucleotides outside the gene matches: 7. Germline loops: CDR1 MGHRA, CDR2 YSYEKL. This CDR3 spans 16 amino acids. The CDR3 sequence: CASSTRQGAGNTEAFF. CDR3 bases: TGCGCCAGCAGCACACGACAGGGGGCTGGGAACACTGAAGCTTTCTTT.

This chain connects TRBV5-1 to TRBJ2-1; unclear D gene. Trimming shortened V by 0 bases and J by 8 bases, and 18 bases separated the two germline ends. The CDR3 has 16 amino acids. Germline loops: CDR1 SGHRS, CDR2 YFSETQ. The CDR3 DNA follows: TGCGCCAGCAGCTTGGAGATCCCTAAGCGTGGGGATGAGCAGTTCTTC. Protein sequence: CASSLEIPKRGDEQFF.

The chain combines TRBV19 with TRBJ1-6, with unresolved D. Per the germline V gene, CDR1 is LNHDA and CDR2 is SQIVND (reference sequence). The CDR3 loop spans 13 amino acids. The V end lost 7 bases, the J end lost 9 bases, and 13 bases lay between the germline ends. The DNA for the CDR3 is TGTGCCAGTAATACCGCCGGGAGTTCACCCCTCCACTTT. Its protein product is CASNTAGSSPLHF. The full variable domain, rest sourced from reference TRBV19 and TRBJ1-6, is DGGITQSPKYLFRKEGQNVTLSCEQNLNHDAMYWYRQDPGQGLRLIYYSQIVNDFQKGDIAEGYSVSREKKESFPLTVTSAQKNPTAFYLCASNTAGSSPLHFGNGTRLTVT.

This chain uses TRBV2 with TRBJ1-6, with TRBD1 matching over 9 bases. This CDR3 has 19 residues. The germline gives CDR1 SNHLY, CDR2 FYNNEI. V lost 6 bases to trimming and J lost 7 bases; unmatched junction nucleotides: 19. DNA of the CDR3: TGTGCCAGCAGCCGGGGGGATACAGGGGGCGCTGAAAGGAATTCACCCCTCCACTTT. It encodes CASSRGDTGGAERNSPLHF.